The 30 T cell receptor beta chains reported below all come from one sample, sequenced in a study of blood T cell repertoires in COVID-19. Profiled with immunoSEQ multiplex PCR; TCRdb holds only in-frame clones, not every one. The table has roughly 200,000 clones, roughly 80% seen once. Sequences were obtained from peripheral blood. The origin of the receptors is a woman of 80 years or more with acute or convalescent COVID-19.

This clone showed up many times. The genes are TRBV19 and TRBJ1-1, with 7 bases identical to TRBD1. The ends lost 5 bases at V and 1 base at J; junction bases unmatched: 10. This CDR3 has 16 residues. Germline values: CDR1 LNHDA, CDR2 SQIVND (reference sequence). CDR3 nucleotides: TGTGCCAGTAGTCCCCGGGGCCGACAGGGGAACACTGAAGCTTTCTTT. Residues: CASSPRGRQGNTEAFF.

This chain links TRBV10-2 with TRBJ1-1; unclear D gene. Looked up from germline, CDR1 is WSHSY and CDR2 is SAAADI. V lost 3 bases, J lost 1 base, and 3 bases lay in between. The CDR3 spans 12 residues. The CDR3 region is CASSEQNTEAFF. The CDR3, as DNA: TGCGCCAGCAGTGAACAGAACACTGAAGCTTTCTTT.

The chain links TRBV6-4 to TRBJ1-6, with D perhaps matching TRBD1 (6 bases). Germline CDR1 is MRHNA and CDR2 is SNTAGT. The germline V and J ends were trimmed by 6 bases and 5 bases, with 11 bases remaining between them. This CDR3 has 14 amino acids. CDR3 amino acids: CASRGDTHNSPLHF. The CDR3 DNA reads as TGTGCCAGCAGGGGGGACACACATAATTCACCCCTCCACTTT.

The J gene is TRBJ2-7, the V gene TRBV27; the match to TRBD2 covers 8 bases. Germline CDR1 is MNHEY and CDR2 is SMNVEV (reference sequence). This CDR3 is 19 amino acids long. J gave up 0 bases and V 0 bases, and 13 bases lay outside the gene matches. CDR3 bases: TGTGCCAGCAGTTTATCCGCCACTTGGAGCGGGGGAGCCTCCTACGAGCAGTACTTC. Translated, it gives CASSLSATWSGGASYEQYF.

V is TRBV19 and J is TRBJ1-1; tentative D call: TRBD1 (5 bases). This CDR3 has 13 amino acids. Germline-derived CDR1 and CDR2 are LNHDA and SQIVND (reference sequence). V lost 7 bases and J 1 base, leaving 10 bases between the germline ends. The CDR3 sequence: CASTRTGNTEAFF. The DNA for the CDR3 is TGTGCCAGTACCCGAACAGGGAACACTGAAGCTTTCTTT.

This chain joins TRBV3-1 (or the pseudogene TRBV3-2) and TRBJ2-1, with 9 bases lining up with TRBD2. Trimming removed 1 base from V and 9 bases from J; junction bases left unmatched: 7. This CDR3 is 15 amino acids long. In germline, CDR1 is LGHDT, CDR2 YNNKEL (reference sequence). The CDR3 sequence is CASSQGISGSSEQFF. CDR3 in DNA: TGTGCCAGCAGCCAAGGGATTAGCGGGAGTTCTGAGCAGTTCTTC.

CDR3 protein: CASSKQTSIIWDTDKNIQYF. CDR3 nucleotides: TGTGCCAGCAGCAAACAAACGAGTATCATTTGGGACACTGACAAAAACATTCAGTACTTC. The chain carries TRBV21-1 and TRBJ2-4; TRBD1, the table's D call, lacks a check against the DNA. TRBV21-1 is described as a pseudogene. The CDR3 loop spans 20 amino acids.

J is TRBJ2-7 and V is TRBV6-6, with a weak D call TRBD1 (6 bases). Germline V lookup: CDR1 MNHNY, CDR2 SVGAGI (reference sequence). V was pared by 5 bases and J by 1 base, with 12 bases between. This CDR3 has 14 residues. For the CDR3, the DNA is TGTGCCAGCAGTAAACAGGGTCAATCCTACGAGCAGTACTTC. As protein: CASSKQGQSYEQYF.

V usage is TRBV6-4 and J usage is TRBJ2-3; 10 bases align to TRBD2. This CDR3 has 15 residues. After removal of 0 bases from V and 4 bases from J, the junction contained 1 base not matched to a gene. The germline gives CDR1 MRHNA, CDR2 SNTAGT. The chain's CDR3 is CASSDSSGRADTQYF. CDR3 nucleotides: TGTGCCAGCAGTGACTCCAGCGGGAGGGCAGATACGCAGTATTTT.

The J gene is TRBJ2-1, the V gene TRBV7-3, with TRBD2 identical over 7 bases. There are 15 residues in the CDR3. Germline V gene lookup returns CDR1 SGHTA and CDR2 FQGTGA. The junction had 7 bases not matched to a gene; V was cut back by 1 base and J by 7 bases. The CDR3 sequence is CASSLNGGSANEQFF. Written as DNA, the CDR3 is TGTGCCAGCAGCTTAAATGGCGGGAGTGCAAATGAGCAGTTCTTC. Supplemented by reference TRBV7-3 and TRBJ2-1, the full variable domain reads GAGVSQTPSNKVTEKGKYVELRCDPISGHTALYWYRQSLGQGPEFLIYFQGTGAADDSGLPNDRFFAVRPEGSVSTLKIQRTERGDSAVYLCASSLNGGSANEQFFGPGTRLTVL.

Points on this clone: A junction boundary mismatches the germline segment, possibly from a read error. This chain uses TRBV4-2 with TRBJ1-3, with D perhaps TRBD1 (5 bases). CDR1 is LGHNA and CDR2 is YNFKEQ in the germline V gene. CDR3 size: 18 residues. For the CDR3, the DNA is TGTGCCAGCAGCCTCACGTGGGCAGGGTTTTCGACTGGGAACACCATATATTTT. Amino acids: CASSLTWAGFSTGNTIYF.

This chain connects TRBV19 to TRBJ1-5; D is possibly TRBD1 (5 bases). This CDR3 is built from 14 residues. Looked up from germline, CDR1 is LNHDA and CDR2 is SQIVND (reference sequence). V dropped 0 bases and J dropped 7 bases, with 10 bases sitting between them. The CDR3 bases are TGTGCCAGTAGTATAGATTGGGGGGGACAGCCCCAGCATTTT. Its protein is CASSIDWGGQPQHF.

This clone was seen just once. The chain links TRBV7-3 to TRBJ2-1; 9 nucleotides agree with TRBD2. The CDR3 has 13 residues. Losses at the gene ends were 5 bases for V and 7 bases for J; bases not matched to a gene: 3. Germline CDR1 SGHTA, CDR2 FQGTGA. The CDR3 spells CASSTSGRNEQFF. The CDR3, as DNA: TGTGCCAGCAGCACCAGCGGGAGGAATGAGCAGTTCTTC.

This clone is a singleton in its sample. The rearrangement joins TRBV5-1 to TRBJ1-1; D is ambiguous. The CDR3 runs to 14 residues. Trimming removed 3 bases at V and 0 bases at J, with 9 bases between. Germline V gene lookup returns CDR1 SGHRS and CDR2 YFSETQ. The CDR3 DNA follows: TGCGCCAGCAGCTGGAGAAGTTTGAACACTGAAGCTTTCTTT. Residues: CASSWRSLNTEAFF.

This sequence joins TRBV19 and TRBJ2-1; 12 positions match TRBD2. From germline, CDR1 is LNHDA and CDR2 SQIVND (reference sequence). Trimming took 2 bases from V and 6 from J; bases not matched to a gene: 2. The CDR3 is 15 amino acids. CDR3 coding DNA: TGTGCCAGTAGTATACTAGCGGGAGGGATCAATGAGCAGTTCTTC. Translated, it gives CASSILAGGINEQFF.

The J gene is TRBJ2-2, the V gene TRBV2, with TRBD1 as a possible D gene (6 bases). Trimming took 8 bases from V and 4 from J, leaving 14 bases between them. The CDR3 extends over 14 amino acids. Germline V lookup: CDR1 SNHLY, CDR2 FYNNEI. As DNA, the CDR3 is TGTGCCAGCCGACAGGATGCGATCACCGGGGAGCTGTTTTTT. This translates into CASRQDAITGELFF.

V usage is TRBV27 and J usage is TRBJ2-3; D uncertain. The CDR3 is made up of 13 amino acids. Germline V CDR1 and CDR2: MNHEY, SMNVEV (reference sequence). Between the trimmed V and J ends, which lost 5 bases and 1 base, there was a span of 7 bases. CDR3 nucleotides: TGTGCCAGCAGTCAACTTCGCACAGATACGCAGTATTTT. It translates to CASSQLRTDTQYF.

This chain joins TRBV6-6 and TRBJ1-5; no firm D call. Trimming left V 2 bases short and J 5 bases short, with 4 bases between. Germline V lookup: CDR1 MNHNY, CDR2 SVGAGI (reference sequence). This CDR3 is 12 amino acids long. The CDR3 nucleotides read TGTGCCAGCAGTTACCGGGATCAGCCCCAGCATTTT. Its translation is CASSYRDQPQHF.

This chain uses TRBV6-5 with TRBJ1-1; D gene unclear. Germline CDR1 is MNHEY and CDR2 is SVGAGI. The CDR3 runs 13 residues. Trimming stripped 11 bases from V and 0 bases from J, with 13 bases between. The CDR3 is CAARLDMNTEAFF. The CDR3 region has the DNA TGTGCCGCGAGGTTAGATATGAACACTGAAGCTTTCTTT.

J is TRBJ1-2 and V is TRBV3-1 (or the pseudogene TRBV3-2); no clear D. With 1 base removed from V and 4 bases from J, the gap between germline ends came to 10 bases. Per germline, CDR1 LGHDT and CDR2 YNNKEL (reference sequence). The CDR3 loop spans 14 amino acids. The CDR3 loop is CASSQAQSLYGYTF. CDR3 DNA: TGTGCCAGCAGCCAAGCCCAAAGCCTCTATGGCTACACCTTC.

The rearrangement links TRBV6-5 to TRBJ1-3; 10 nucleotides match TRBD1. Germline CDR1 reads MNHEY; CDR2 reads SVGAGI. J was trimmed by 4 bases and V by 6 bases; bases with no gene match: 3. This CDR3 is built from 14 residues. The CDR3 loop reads CASSPGQGGNTIYF. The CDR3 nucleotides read TGTGCCAGCAGCCCGGGACAGGGGGGAAACACCATATATTTT.

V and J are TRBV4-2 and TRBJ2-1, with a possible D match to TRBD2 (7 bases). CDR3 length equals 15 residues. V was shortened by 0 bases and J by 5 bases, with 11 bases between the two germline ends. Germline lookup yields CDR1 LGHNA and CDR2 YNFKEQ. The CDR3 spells CASSQERGGNNEQFF. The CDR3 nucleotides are TGTGCCAGCAGCCAAGAGAGGGGGGGGAACAATGAGCAGTTCTTC.

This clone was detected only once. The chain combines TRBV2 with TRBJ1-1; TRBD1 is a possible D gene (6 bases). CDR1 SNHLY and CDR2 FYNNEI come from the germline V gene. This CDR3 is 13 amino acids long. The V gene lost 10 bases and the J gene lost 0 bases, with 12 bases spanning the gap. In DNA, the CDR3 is TGTGCCACGCGGCAGGGGCTGAACACTGAAGCTTTCTTT. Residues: CATRQGLNTEAFF.

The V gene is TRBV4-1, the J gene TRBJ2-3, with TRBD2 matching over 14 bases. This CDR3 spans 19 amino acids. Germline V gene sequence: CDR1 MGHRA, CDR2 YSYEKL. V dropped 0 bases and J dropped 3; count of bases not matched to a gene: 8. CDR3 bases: TGCGCCAGCAGCCAAGATGGGGGACTAGCGGGAGTAGGGACAGATACGCAGTATTTT. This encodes CASSQDGGLAGVGTDTQYF.

CDR3 residues: CATSDGQLGNQPQHF. As DNA, the CDR3 is TGTGCCACCAGTGATGGACAGTTAGGTAATCAGCCCCAGCATTTT. The chain combines TRBV24-1 with TRBJ1-5; D may be TRBD1 (6 bases). Germline V gives CDR1 KGHDR, CDR2 SFDVKD. The germline V and J ends were trimmed by 3 bases and 4 bases, with 12 bases remaining between them. The CDR3 is 15 amino acids.

CDR3 loop: CASSYPNRDSSYEQYF. CDR3 nucleotides: TGTGCCAGCAGTTACCCCAACCGGGACAGCTCCTACGAGCAGTACTTC. The chain is built from TRBV6-6 and TRBJ2-7; 7 bases are shared with TRBD1. Germline trimming cut 2 bases from V and 0 bases from J; bases unmatched to any gene: 7. This CDR3 is built from 16 residues. The V gene's germline CDR1 is MNHNY and CDR2 SVGAGI (reference sequence).

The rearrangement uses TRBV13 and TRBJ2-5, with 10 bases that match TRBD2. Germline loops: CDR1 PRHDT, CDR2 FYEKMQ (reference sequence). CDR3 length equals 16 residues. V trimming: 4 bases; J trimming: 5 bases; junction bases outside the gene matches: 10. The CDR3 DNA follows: TGTGCCAGCAGCTCGAAGCGGGAGGGCCTTGGGGAGACCCAGTACTTC. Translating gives CASSSKREGLGETQYF.

For the CDR3, the DNA is TGTGCCACCAGCAGAGTCGAATGGGAACGGACTTACAATGAGCAGTTCTTC. Translation gives CATSRVEWERTYNEQFF. V usage is TRBV15 and J usage is TRBJ2-1; maybe TRBD2 (5 bases). V lost 1 base and J 4 bases, leaving 17 bases between the germline ends. This CDR3 region has 17 residues. Germline CDR1 is LNHNV and CDR2 is YYDKDF (reference sequence).

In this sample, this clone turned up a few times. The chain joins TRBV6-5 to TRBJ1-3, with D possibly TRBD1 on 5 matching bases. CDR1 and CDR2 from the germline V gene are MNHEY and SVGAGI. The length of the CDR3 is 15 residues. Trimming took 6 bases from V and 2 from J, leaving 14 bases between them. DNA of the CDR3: TGTGCCAGCAGCCCCCCCGGGGGAACTGGAAACACCATATATTTT. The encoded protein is CASSPPGGTGNTIYF.

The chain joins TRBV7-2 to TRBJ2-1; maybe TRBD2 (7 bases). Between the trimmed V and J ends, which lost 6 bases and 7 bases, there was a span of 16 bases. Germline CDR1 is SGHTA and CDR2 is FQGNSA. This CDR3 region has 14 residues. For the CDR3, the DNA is TGTGCCAGCAGAAAAGGGGGGGTTCGGAATGAGCAGTTCTTC. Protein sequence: CASRKGGVRNEQFF.